This entry lists 4 T cell receptor beta chains sequenced from one sample in a study of control samples from healthy donors and cancer patients. Produced via immunoSEQ multiplex PCR; TCRdb's table is partial and in-frame only. The profile shows some 410,000 clones, about nine tenths of them singletons. The specimen was PBMCs. These receptor sequences come from a man between 40 and 49 years old with head and neck cancer.

This clone came up once. V gene TRBV19 combines with J gene TRBJ2-6, with D perhaps matching TRBD1 (5 bases). The CDR3 is 18 residues long. Trimming left V 2 bases short and J 9 bases short, with 23 bases between. Germline CDR1 LNHDA, CDR2 SQIVND (reference sequence). CDR3 DNA: TGTGCCAGTAGTATATCCCCACGATTCAGGGTCCAACACAACGTCCTGACTTTC. Its translation: CASSISPRFRVQHNVLTF. Full variable domain (remainder filled in from reference TRBV19 and TRBJ2-6): DGGITQSPKYLFRKEGQNVTLSCEQNLNHDAMYWYRQDPGQGLRLIYYSQIVNDFQKGDIAEGYSVSREKKESFPLTVTSAQKNPTAFYLCASSISPRFRVQHNVLTFGAGSRLTVL.

V and J are TRBV7-8 and TRBJ2-4; unclear D gene. Looked up from germline, CDR1 is SGHVS and CDR2 is FQNEAQ. The CDR3 runs to 14 residues. Trimming left V 0 bases short and J 1 base short, with 4 bases between. The CDR3 coding sequence is TGTGCCAGCAGCTTAGCGGGTGCCAAAAACATTCAGTACTTC. It specifies CASSLAGAKNIQYF. Variable domain in full (rest from reference TRBV7-8 and TRBJ2-4): GAGVSQSPRYKVAKRGQDVALRCDPISGHVSLFWYQQALGQGPEFLTYFQNEAQLDKSGLPSDRFFAERPEGSVSTLKIQRTQQEDSAVYLCASSLAGAKNIQYFGAGTRLSVL.

The V gene is TRBV21-1, the J gene TRBJ2-3; the table's D call, TRBD2, was not checked against the DNA. TRBV21-1 is assigned pseudogene status. The CDR3 has 17 amino acids. CDR3 in amino acids: CASSKINGGSGTDTQYF. In DNA form, the CDR3 reads TGTGCCAGCAGCAAAATCAACGGGGGGTCAGGCACAGATACGCAGTATTTT.

The V call is TRBV18, the J call TRBJ2-3; weak D call: TRBD2 (6 bases). Trimming removed 6 bases at V and 9 bases at J, with 13 bases between. The CDR3 sequence is 12 residues long. The germline CDR1 and CDR2 sequences are KGHSH and LQKENI. This CDR3 is CASSTAGSTQYF. In DNA, the CDR3 is TGTGCCAGCTCGACAGCGGGCTCCACGCAGTATTTT.